These 5 T cell receptor beta chains were all obtained from the same sample, sequenced in a study of CD8 T cell repertoires and HIV-1 epitope variants. For these receptors, no antigen is known. The method was immunoSEQ multiplex PCR; TCRdb's version includes in-frame clones alone and lacks a portion of them. Among about 5,000 clones listed, about 70% were seen once. The specimen sequenced was cultured CD8+ T cells derived from PBMCs. The receptors come from a male donor with HIV.

The chain uses TRBV13 and TRBJ2-1, with D tentatively TRBD1 or TRBD2 (5 bases each). Germline V gives CDR1 PRHDT, CDR2 FYEKMQ (reference sequence). Trimming cost V 4 bases and J 7 bases, with 8 bases left between them. The CDR3 has 12 amino acids. The CDR3 reads CASSWDANEQFF. The CDR3 bases are TGTGCCAGCAGCTGGGACGCAAATGAGCAGTTCTTC. The variable domain in full, completed from reference TRBV13 and TRBJ2-1, reads AAGVIQSPRHLIKEKRETATLKCYPIPRHDTVYWYQQGPGQDPQFLISFYEKMQSDKGSIPDRFSAQQFSDYHSELNMSSLELGDSALYFCASSWDANEQFFGPGTRLTVL.

This clone is labeled as medium-sized. V is TRBV30 and J is TRBJ1-2; 8 bases fit TRBD1. In germline, CDR1 is GTSNPN, CDR2 SVGIG (reference sequence). The CDR3 runs 13 residues. V lost 8 bases to trimming and J lost 4 bases; unmatched junction nucleotides: 9. This chain's CDR3 is CAPTGGSFYGYTF. The CDR3 DNA reads as TGTGCCCCTACAGGGGGGTCCTTCTATGGCTACACCTTC.

The CDR3 nucleotides are TGTGCCAGCAGCCCGAACAGGTTACAACAGCCCCAGCATTTT. Translated, it gives CASSPNRLQQPQHF. The rearrangement uses TRBV2 and TRBJ1-5, with a weak D call TRBD1 (5 bases). Between the trimmed V and J ends, which lost 6 bases and 7 bases, there was a span of 16 bases. Germline V lookup: CDR1 SNHLY, CDR2 FYNNEI. This CDR3 has 14 amino acids.

The chain recombines TRBV2 with TRBJ1-5; maybe TRBD1 (6 bases). The CDR3 is 14 residues long. Germline V CDR1 and CDR2: SNHLY, FYNNEI. V was clipped by 6 bases and J by 0 bases, with 9 bases between them. The DNA of the CDR3 is TGTGCCAGCAGCCGGACAGTTAGCAATCAGCCCCAGCATTTT. It yields the protein CASSRTVSNQPQHF.

This clone was observed a handful of times. V gene TRBV9 combines with J gene TRBJ2-7, with D perhaps matching TRBD1 (6 bases). V was shortened by 4 bases and J by 6 bases, with 32 bases between the two germline ends. Germline-derived CDR1 and CDR2 are SGDLS and YYNGEE. This CDR3 has 19 residues. The CDR3 sequence is CASSPHLFNRADRGTEQYF. The DNA for the CDR3 is TGTGCCAGCAGCCCCCACCTCTTCAACAGGGCCGATCGAGGGACCGAGCAGTACTTC.